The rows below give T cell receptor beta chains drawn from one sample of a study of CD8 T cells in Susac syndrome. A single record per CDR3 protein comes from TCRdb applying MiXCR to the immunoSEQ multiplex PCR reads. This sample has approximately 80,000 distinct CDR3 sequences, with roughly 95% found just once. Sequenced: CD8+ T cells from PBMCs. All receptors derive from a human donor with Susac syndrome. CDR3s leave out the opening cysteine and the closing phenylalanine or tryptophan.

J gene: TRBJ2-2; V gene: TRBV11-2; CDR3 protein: ASSQGRELF
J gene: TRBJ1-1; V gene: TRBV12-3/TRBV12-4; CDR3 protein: ASSLAGTGGTEAF
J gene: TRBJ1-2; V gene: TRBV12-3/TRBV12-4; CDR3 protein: ASSGWTGGYGYT
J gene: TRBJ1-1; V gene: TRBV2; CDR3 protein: ASSKDRLNTEAF
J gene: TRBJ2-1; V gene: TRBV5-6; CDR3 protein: ASRGKGSYNEQF
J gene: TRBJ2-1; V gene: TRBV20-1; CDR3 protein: SAPAAFANEQF
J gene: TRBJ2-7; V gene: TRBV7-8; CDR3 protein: ASSFYRDRGYEQY
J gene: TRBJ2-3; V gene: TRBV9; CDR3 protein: ASSPERGAESDTQY
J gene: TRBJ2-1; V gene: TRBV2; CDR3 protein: ASSKDPDSSWEQF
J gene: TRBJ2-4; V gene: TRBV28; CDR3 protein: ASSLDHSLTLAKNIQY
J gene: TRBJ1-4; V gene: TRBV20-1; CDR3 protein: SARQRVGSEKLF
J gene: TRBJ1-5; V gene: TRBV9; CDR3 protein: ASSAQGTNQPQH
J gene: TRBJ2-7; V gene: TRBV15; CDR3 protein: ATSRDRSGGPNEQY
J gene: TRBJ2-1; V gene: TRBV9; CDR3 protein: ASSVDYRDNEQF
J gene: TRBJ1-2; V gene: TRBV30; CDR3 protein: AWRKGQGINYGYT
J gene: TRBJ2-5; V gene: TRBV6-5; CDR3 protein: ASSYGRQKETQY
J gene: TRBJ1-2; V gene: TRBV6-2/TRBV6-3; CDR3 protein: ASSPGTPGYT
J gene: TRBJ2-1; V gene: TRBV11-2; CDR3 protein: ASSPLAAGGLF
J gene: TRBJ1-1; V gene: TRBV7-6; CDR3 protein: ASSQTGQTEAF
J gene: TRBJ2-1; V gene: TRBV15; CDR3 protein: ATSEGGDPAEQF
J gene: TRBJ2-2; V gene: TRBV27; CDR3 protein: ASSYGRHNTGELF
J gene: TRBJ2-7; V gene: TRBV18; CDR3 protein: ASSPSLRAGVYEQY
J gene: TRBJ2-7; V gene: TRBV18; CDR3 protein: ASSPPRGHEQY
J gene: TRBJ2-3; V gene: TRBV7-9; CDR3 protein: ASTHRTDTQY
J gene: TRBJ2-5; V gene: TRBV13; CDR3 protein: ASSIRAGRETQY
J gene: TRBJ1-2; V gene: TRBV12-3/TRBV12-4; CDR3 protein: ASSGLWGYT
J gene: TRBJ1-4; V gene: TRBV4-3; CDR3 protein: ASSRDRTATNEKLF
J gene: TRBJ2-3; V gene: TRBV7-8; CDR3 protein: ASSLSGGAGTDTQY
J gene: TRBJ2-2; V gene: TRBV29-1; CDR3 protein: SVEDLDGNAGELF
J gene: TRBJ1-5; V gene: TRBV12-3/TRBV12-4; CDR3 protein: ASSPAGDRSNQPQH
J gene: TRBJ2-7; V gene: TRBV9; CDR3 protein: ASSPSDRPAGEQY
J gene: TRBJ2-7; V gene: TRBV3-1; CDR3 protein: ASSQEHGGGYEQY
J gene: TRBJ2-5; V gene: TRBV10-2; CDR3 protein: ASSEGTRTDVKETQY
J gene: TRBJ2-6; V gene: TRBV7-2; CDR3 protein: ASSLPKRLATGANVLT
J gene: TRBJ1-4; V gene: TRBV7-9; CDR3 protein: ASSTHRELNEKLF
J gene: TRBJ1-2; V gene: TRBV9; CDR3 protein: ASSAWDRAYVYT
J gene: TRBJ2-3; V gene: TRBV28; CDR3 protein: ASSVLLGSTDTQY
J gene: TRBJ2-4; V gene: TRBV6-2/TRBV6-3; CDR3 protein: ASGDGNIQY
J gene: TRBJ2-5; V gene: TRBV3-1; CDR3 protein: ASSQAFTSYVETQY
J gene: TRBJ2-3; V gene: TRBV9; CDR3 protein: ASTTSGDTQY
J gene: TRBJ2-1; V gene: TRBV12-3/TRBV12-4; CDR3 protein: ASSITHNEQF
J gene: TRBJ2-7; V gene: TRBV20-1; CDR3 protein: SARGGASADLYEQY
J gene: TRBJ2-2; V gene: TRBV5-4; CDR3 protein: ASSSGTTGELF